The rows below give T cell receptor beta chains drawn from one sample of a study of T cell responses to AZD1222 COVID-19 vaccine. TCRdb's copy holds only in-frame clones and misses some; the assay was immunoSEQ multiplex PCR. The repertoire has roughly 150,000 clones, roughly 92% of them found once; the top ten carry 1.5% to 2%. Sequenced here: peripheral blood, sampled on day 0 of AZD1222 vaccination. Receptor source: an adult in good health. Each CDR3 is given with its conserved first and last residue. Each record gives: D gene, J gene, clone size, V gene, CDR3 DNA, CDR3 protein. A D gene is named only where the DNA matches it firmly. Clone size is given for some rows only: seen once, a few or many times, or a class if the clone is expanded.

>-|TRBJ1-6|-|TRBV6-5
TGTGCCAGCAGTTACTCGGATAATTCACCCCTCCACTTT
CASSYSDNSPLHF
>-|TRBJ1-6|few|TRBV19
TGTGCCAGTAGACCCGGACGGATAAATTCACCCCTCCACTTT
CASRPGRINSPLHF
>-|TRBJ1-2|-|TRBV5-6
TGTGCCAGCAGCTTGGAGGGCAGGTGGAACTATGGCTACACCTTC
CASSLEGRWNYGYTF
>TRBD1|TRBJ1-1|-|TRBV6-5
TGTGCCAGCAGCTGGGGACAGCCCAACACTGAAGCTTTCTTT
CASSWGQPNTEAFF
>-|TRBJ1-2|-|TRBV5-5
TGTGCCAGTGGATCCGGCGCCCGTCCCAAAGGCTACACCTTC
CASGSGARPKGYTF
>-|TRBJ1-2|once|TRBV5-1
TGCGCCAGCAGCTTGGACACCCCGGGACTAAACTATGGCTACACCTTC
CASSLDTPGLNYGYTF
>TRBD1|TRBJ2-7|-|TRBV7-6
TGTGCCAGCAGCTTAGGCTCAGGGACAGCATCCTACGAGCAGTACTTC
CASSLGSGTASYEQYF
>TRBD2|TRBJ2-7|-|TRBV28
TGTGCCAGCACCTCACCGGGACTAGACTACGAGCAGTACTTC
CASTSPGLDYEQYF
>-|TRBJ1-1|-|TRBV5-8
TGTGCCAGCAGCTTGCGAGGGTTGAACACTGAAGCTTTCTTT
CASSLRGLNTEAFF
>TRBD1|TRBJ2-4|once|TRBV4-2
TGTGCCAGCAGCCAAGAAGGGGGCGGGCTGTGGGACATTCAGTACTTC
CASSQEGGGLWDIQYF
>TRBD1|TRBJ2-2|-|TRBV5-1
TGCGCCAGCAGCATCGACAGGGGGCGTACCGGGGAGCTGTTTTTT
CASSIDRGRTGELFF
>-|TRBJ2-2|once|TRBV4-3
TGCGCCAGCAGCCAAGCTACACTTAGGGTTGTCGGGGAGCTGTTTTTT
CASSQATLRVVGELFF
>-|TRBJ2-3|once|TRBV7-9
TGTGCCAGCAGCTTATTAGCGCTCCCAGATACGCAGTATTTT
CASSLLALPDTQYF
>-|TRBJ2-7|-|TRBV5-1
TGCGCCAGCAGCTACAACAGTTACGAGCAGTACTTC
CASSYNSYEQYF
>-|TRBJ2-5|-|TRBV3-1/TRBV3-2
TGTGCCAGCAGCCAGACGCTAGCGAATAAAGAGACCCAGTACTTC
CASSQTLANKETQYF
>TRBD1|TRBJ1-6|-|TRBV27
TGTGCCAGCAGTGCGGGACAGAGAAATAATTCACCCCTCCACTTT
CASSAGQRNNSPLHF
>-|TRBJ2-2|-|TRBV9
TGTGCCAGCAGCGTAGGCTTCAGGGGATCGGCCGGGGAGCTGTTTTTT
CASSVGFRGSAGELFF
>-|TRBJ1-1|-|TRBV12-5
TGTGCTAGTGGTTTGGTACTTCGGGCGGGCACTGAAGCTTTCTTT
CASGLVLRAGTEAFF
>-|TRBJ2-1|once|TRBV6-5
TGTGCCAGCAGTATCAGGGGGCGGGAGGACAATGAGCAGTTCTTC
CASSIRGREDNEQFF
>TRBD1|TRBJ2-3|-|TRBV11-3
TGTGCCAGCAGCCTAGGACGACAGGGGGCAATAGATACGCAGTATTTT
CASSLGRQGAIDTQYF
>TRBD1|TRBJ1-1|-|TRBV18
TGTGCCAGCTCACCCCGAGGGACAGTCAGTAACACTGAAGCTTTCTTT
CASSPRGTVSNTEAFF
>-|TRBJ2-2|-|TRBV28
TGTGCCAGCAGTTTAGGGCCGGGACTGGGGGCCGGGGAGCTGTTTTTT
CASSLGPGLGAGELFF
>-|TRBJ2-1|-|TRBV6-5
TGTGCCAGCAGCCGCCCTCCGAAGCAGTTCTTC
CASSRPPKQFF
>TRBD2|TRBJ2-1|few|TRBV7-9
TGTGCCAGCAGTGAGTGGGAGGGAACTTACAATGAGCAGTTCTTC
CASSEWEGTYNEQFF
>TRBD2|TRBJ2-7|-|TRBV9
TGTGCCAGCAGCGCATGGGAGGGACTAGCGGGGACCTACGAGCAGTACTTC
CASSAWEGLAGTYEQYF
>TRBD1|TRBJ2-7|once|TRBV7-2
TGTGCCAGCAGCTCCGGGACAGGACCGTACGAGCAGTACTTC
CASSSGTGPYEQYF
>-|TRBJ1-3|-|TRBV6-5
TGTGCCAGCAGTTACCCGAGGGGTACTGGAAACACCATATATTTT
CASSYPRGTGNTIYF
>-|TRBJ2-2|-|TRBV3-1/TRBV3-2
TGTGCCAGCAGCCAATTTAGCGGCTCCGGGGAGCTGTTTTTT
CASSQFSGSGELFF
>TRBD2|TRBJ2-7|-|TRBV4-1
TGCGCCAGCAGCCCCCTGGTGACTAGCGGAGCCTACGAGCAGTACTTC
CASSPLVTSGAYEQYF
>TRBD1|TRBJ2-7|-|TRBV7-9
TGTGCCAGCAGCCCGACAGGGTCTCCCTACGAGCAGTACTTC
CASSPTGSPYEQYF
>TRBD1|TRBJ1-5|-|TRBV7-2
TGTGCCAGCAGCTTAGTACAAGGGACAGGGCCCAATCAGCCCCAGCATTTT
CASSLVQGTGPNQPQHF
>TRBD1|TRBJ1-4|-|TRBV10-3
TGTGCCATCAGTGATCCAGGGGGGGGGACTAATGAAAAACTGTTTTTT
CAISDPGGGTNEKLFF
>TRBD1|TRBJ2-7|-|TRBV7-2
TGTGCCAGCAGCTACAGGGGGCGCAGTGGCCACGAGCAGTACTTC
CASSYRGRSGHEQYF
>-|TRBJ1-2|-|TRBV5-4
TGTGCCAGCAGCTTGGGGGGAGCTAACTATGGCTACACCTTC
CASSLGGANYGYTF
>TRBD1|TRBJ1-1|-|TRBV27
TGTGCCAGCAGTCCGTGGACAGGAATGAACACTGAAGCTTTCTTT
CASSPWTGMNTEAFF
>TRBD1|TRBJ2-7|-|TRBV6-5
TGTGCCAGCAGAGGACAGGGGTCGAGCTCCTACGAGCAGTACTTC
CASRGQGSSSYEQYF
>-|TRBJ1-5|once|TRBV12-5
TGTGCTAGTGGTTTGGATCAGGGGCGCAATCAGCCCCAGCATTTT
CASGLDQGRNQPQHF
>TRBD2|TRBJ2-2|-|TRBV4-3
TGCGCCAGCAGCCAAGGGGGACTCGCGGGGGGTGGCACCGGGGAGCTGTTTTTT
CASSQGGLAGGGTGELFF
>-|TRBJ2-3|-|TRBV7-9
TGTGCCAGCAGCTTCCAGGGGTCCCGCACAGATACGCAGTATTTT
CASSFQGSRTDTQYF
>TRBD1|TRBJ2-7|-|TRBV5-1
TGCGCCAGCACTCGCTATGGGACAGAGAGCTCCTACGAGCAGTACTTC
CASTRYGTESSYEQYF
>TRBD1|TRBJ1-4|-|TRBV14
TGTGCCAGCAGCCCCCTGACAGGGGGTAATGAAAAACTGTTTTTT
CASSPLTGGNEKLFF
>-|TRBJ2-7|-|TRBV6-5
TGTGCCAGCAATAGGGGGAGTCCCTCCTACGAGCAGTACTTC
CASNRGSPSYEQYF
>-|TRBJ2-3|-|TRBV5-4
TGTGCCAGCAGCTTGGGGGGGCCAATTGGCACAGATACGCAGTATTTT
CASSLGGPIGTDTQYF
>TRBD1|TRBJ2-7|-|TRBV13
TGTGCCAGCAGCTCTCGGGGTAGGGGGCAATACGAGCAGTACTTC
CASSSRGRGQYEQYF
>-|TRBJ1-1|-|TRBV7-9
TGTGCCAGCAGCTTAAACGTGAACACTGAAGCTTTCTTT
CASSLNVNTEAFF
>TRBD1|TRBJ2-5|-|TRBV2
TGTGCCAGCAGGGGACAGATTGAGTGGGAGACCCAGTACTTC
CASRGQIEWETQYF
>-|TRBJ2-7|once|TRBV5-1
TGCGCCAGCAGTAATGGCTACGAGCAGTACTTC
CASSNGYEQYF
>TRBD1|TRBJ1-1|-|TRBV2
TGTGCCAGCACCCGGGACAGGGGATTCATGAACACTGAAGCTTTCTTT
CASTRDRGFMNTEAFF
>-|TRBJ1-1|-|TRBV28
TGTGCCAGCAGTTCCCAAAGACCGGGACAAATGAACGTCCCTGAAGCTTTCTTT
CASSSQRPGQMNVPEAFF
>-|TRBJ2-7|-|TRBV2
TGTGCCAGCAGCGGGGACGTCTACGAGCAGTACTTC
CASSGDVYEQYF